The 17 T cell receptor beta chains below all came from one sample that was sequenced in a study of T cells in Graves' hyperthyroidism and ophthalmopathy. There were TCR beta CDR3 regions amplified from RNA transcripts. A first-round RT-PCR of the TCR CDR3 used the HTBI primer set. One entry per CDR3 protein results from TCRdb running MiXCR on the multiplex PCR reads. The sample carries 500,000 to 700,000 distinct CDR3 sequences, 16% recorded once. The sample was blood. These receptors came from a woman aged 18-29 years with Graves' hyperthyroidism.

On this clonotype: A read error may explain this, as a much larger clone is one base away. The chain carries TRBV2 and TRBJ2-7, with D unresolved. The end of the DNA aligns better with TRBJ2-1, so the J call may be wrong. Per the germline V gene, CDR1 is SNHLY and CDR2 is FYNNEI. This CDR3 region has 15 residues. The CDR3 DNA reads TGTGCCAGCAGTGAATTTGGCCAAAACCCCTACGAGCAGTTCTTC. Its translation is CASSEFGQNPYEQFF.

This clonotype occurred many times. This chain connects TRBV6-1 to TRBJ2-1, with 12 bases identical to TRBD2. With 1 base clipped from V and 8 bases from J, the junction kept 9 bases outside the gene matches. Germline V gene lookup returns CDR1 MNHNS and CDR2 SASEGT. The CDR3 runs to 17 residues. The CDR3 DNA follows: TGTGCCAGCAGTGAAGGTGCTAGCGGGAGGGTTTGGCATGAGCAGTTCTTC. This encodes CASSEGASGRVWHEQFF.

The rearrangement links TRBV4-1 to TRBJ2-1; 12 bases fit TRBD2. The CDR3 sequence is 16 residues long. With V trimmed by 3 bases and J by 8 bases, 8 bases remained unmatched. Germline V gene lookup returns CDR1 MGHRA and CDR2 YSYEKL. The CDR3 spells CASSHALAGGLDEQFF. The CDR3 region has the DNA TGCGCCAGCAGCCATGCCCTAGCGGGGGGGCTTGATGAGCAGTTCTTC.

This clonotype was seen more than once but under ten times. The chain employs TRBV20-1 and TRBJ2-2, with TRBD1 matching over 7 bases. This CDR3 is 16 amino acids long. Germline V gene data show CDR1 as DFQATT and CDR2 as SNEGSKA (reference sequence). J was trimmed by 0 bases and V by 1 base; bases with no gene match: 5. The CDR3: CSARASDRPNTGELFF. CDR3 DNA: TGCAGTGCTAGAGCCTCGGACAGGCCGAACACCGGGGAGCTGTTTTTT.

The chain couples TRBV19 to TRBJ2-5; TRBD2 agrees at 8 bases. The CDR3 has 16 residues. V shed 2 bases, J shed 5 bases, and the junction held 10 bases outside the gene matches. Germline V gives CDR1 LNHDA, CDR2 SQIVND (reference sequence). Here the CDR3 reads CASSIRLAGTGETQYF. For the CDR3, the DNA is TGTGCCAGTAGTATACGATTAGCGGGAACCGGTGAGACCCAGTACTTC.

This clonotype was seen at least ten times. The chain is built from TRBV18 and TRBJ2-1, with 11 bases that match TRBD1. The CDR3 is 15 residues long. V dropped 3 bases and J dropped 5; count of bases not matched to a gene: 3. Germline V gene data show CDR1 as KGHSH and CDR2 as LQKENI. As DNA, the CDR3 is TGTGCCAGCTCACCTGGGACAGGGGGGAACAATGAGCAGTTCTTC. It encodes CASSPGTGGNNEQFF.

The chain joins TRBV7-2 to TRBJ2-7; D call uncertain. Germline CDR1 and CDR2: SGHTA and FQGNSA. V dropped 5 bases and J dropped 4 bases, with 15 bases sitting between them. This CDR3 contains 14 residues. CDR3 nucleotide sequence: TGTGCCAGCAGCCAAGAGAGACACAGATACGAGCAGTACTTC. It yields the protein CASSQERHRYEQYF.

On this clonotype: A read error may explain this, as a much larger clone is one base away. The rearrangement uses TRBV10-1 and TRBJ2-7; D gene unclear. The CDR3 is made up of 15 amino acids. Germline loops: CDR1 WNHNN, CDR2 SYGVQD (reference sequence). The CDR3 bases are TGCGCCAGCAGTGAGAGTGGCCTATTAAAGAACGAGCGGTACTTC. It encodes CASSESGLLKNERYF.

This clonotype appeared many times. The chain is built from TRBV2 and TRBJ2-7; weak D call: TRBD1 (5 bases). This CDR3 is built from 14 residues. The germline V gene encodes CDR1 SNHLY and CDR2 FYNNEI. Trimming removed 6 bases from V and 2 bases from J, with 14 bases in between. The CDR3 here is CASRVGPGPYEQYF. The CDR3 DNA follows: TGTGCCAGCAGGGTGGGGCCAGGGCCCTACGAGCAGTACTTC.

This clonotype appeared many times. The J gene is TRBJ2-7, the V gene TRBV3-1; D is perhaps TRBD1 (6 bases). Per germline, CDR1 LGHDT and CDR2 YNNKEL (reference sequence). Trimming pared 6 bases from V and 3 bases from J, leaving 18 bases between. This CDR3 contains 15 residues. The CDR3 is CASRHSGTRGYEQYF. For the CDR3, the DNA is TGTGCCAGCAGGCACTCCGGGACACGGGGCTACGAGCAGTACTTC.

As for this clonotype: Given a much more abundant clone one base away, this may be a read error. The rearrangement links TRBV12-3 or TRBV12-4 to TRBJ2-5; 7 nucleotides agree with TRBD1. The CDR3 loop spans 15 amino acids. Trimming removed 3 bases from V and 9 bases from J; junction bases left unmatched: 13. The CDR3, as DNA: TGTGCCAGCAGTTTTTCGGGACAGCGAAAGAGATCCCAGTACTTC. As protein: CASSFSGQRKRSQYF.

In its sample, this clonotype was seen a few times. The CDR3 region has the DNA TGTGCCAGCAGTCCAACAGGGGGCGGTGGCTACACCTTC. Translation: CASSPTGGGGYTF. This chain uses TRBV27 with TRBJ1-2; TRBD1 matches 9 bases. CDR3 length: 13 residues. Germline V gene data show CDR1 as MNHEY and CDR2 as SMNVEV (reference sequence). After removal of 5 bases from V and 7 bases from J, the junction contained 5 bases not matched to a gene.

This clonotype has at least ten counts. The chain couples TRBV7-2 to TRBJ2-3; 11 bases line up with TRBD2. There are 14 residues in the CDR3. The trim removed 5 bases at V and 6 bases at J, leaving 4 bases unmatched. Germline CDR1 SGHTA, CDR2 FQGNSA. Here the CDR3 DNA reads TGTGCCAGCAGCCAAGCTAGCGGGGGGGATACGCAGTATTTT. Its translation: CASSQASGGDTQYF. Looking up the rest from reference TRBV7-2 and TRBJ2-3 gives the full variable domain: GAGVSQSPSNKVTEKGKDVELRCDPISGHTALYWYRQSLGQGLEFLIYFQGNSAPDKSGLPSDRFSAERTGGSVSTLTIQRTQQEDSAVYLCASSQASGGDTQYFGPGTRLTVL.

This clonotype has only a few counts. The chain uses TRBV29-1 and TRBJ2-3, with D perhaps TRBD2 (7 bases). CDR3 size: 12 residues. Trimming stripped 4 bases from V and 4 bases from J, with 9 bases between. In germline, CDR1 is SQVTM, CDR2 ANQGSEA. The CDR3, as DNA: TGCAGCGTTGCGGGGGGCCCAGATACGCAGTATTTT. Amino acids: CSVAGGPDTQYF.

The chain recombines TRBV7-2 with TRBJ2-3; no reliable D call. Germline values: CDR1 SGHTA, CDR2 FQGNSA. V was clipped by 2 bases and J by 10 bases, with 10 bases between them. CDR3 length: 12 residues. The CDR3 nucleotides read TGTGCCAGCAGCTTAATGTCGGGTGCGCAGTATTTT. This codes for CASSLMSGAQYF.

This clonotype was observed at least ten times. The V call is TRBV12-3 or TRBV12-4, the J call TRBJ2-5; 9 nucleotides line up with TRBD1. The CDR3 is made up of 13 amino acids. Trimming removed 5 bases from V and 7 bases from J; junction bases left unmatched: 5. CDR3 sequence: CASSGTGSGTQYF. Written as DNA, the CDR3 is TGTGCCAGCAGTGGGACAGGGTCGGGGACCCAGTACTTC.

This clonotype was seen ten or more times. The chain links TRBV20-1 to TRBJ2-7, with a possible D match to TRBD1 (5 bases). The CDR3 length is 14 residues. Between the trimmed V and J ends, which lost 0 bases and 5 bases, there was a span of 14 bases. CDR1 DFQATT and CDR2 SNEGSKA come from the germline V gene (reference sequence). CDR3 sequence (DNA): TGCAGTGCTAGAGATAAGTCCAGGGTCCACGAGCAGTACTTC. As protein: CSARDKSRVHEQYF.